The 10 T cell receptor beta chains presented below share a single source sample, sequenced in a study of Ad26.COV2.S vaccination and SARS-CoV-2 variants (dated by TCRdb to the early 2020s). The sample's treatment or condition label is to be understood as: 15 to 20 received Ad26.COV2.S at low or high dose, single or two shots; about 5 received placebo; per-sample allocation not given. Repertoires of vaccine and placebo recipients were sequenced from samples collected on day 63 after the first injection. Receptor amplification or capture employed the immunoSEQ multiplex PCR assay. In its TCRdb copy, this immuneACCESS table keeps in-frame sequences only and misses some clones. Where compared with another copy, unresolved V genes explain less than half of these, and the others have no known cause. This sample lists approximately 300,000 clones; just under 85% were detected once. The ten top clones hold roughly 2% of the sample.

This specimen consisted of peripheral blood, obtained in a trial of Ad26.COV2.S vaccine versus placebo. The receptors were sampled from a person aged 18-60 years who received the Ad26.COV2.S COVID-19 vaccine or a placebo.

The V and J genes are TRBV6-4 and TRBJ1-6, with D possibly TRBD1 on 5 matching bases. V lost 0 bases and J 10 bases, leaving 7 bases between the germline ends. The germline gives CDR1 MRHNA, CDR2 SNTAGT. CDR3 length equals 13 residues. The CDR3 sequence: CASSDSGVSPLHF. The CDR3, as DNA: TGTGCCAGCAGTGACTCAGGGGTATCACCCCTCCACTTT.

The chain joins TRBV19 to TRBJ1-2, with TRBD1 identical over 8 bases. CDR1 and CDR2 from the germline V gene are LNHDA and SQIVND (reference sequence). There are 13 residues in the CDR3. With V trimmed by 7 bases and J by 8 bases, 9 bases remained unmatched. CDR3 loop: CASTRTGLEGYTF. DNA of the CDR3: TGTGCCAGTACCAGGACAGGGTTGGAGGGCTACACCTTC.

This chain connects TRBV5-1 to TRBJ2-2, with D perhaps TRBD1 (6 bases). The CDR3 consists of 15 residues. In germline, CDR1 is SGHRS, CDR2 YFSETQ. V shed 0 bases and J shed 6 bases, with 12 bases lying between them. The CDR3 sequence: CASSLAQGLSGELFF. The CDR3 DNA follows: TGCGCCAGCAGCTTGGCACAGGGTCTTTCCGGGGAGCTGTTTTTT.

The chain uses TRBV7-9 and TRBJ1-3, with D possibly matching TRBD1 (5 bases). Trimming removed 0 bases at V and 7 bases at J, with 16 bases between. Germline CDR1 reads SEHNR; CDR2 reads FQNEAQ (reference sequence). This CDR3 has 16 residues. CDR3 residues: CASSLAGGGDGNTIYF. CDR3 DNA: TGTGCCAGCAGCTTAGCGGGCGGAGGGGACGGGAACACCATATATTTT. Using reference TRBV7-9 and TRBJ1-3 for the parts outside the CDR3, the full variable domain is DTGVSQNPRHKITKRGQNVTFRCDPISEHNRLYWYRQTLGQGPEFLTYFQNEAQLEKSRLLSDRFSAERPKGSFSTLEIQRTEQGDSAMYLCASSLAGGGDGNTIYFGEGSWLTVV.

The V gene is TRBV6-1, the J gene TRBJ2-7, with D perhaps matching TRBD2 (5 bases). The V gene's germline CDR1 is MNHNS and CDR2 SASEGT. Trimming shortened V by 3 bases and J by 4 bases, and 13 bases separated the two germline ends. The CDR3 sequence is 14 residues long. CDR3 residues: CASSDNDRGYEQYF. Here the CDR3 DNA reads TGTGCCAGCAGTGATAATGATCGAGGGTACGAGCAGTACTTC.

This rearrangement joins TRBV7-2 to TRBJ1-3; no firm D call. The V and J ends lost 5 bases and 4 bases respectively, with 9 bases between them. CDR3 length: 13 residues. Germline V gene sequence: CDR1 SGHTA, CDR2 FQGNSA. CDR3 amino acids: CASSPLRGNTIYF. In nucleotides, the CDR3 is TGTGCCAGCAGCCCCCTAAGGGGAAACACCATATATTTT.

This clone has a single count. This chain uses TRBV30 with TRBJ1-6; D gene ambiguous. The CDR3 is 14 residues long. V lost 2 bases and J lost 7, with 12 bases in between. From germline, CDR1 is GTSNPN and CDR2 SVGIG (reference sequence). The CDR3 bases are TGTGCCTGGAGTTTAGGTACGGACAATTCACCCCTCCACTTT. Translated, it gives CAWSLGTDNSPLHF.

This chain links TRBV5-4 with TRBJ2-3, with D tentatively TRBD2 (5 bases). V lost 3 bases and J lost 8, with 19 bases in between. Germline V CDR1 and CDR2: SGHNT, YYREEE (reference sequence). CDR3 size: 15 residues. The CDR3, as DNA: TGTGCCAGCAGCTCAAGCACCGGGTTAGCGACTACGCAGTATTTT. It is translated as CASSSSTGLATTQYF.

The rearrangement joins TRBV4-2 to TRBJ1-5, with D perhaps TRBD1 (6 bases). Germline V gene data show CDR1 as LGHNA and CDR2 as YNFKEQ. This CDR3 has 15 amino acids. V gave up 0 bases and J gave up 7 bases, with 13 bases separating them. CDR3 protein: CASSQDLGRGQPQHF. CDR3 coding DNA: TGTGCCAGCAGCCAAGATCTTGGCAGGGGACAGCCCCAGCATTTT.

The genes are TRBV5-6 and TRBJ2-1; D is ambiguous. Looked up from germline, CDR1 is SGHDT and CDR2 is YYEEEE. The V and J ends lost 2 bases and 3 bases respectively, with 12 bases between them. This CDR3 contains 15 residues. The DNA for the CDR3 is TGTGCCAGCAGCTTTGATAGGTCCAGCTACAATGAGCAGTTCTTC. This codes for CASSFDRSSYNEQFF.